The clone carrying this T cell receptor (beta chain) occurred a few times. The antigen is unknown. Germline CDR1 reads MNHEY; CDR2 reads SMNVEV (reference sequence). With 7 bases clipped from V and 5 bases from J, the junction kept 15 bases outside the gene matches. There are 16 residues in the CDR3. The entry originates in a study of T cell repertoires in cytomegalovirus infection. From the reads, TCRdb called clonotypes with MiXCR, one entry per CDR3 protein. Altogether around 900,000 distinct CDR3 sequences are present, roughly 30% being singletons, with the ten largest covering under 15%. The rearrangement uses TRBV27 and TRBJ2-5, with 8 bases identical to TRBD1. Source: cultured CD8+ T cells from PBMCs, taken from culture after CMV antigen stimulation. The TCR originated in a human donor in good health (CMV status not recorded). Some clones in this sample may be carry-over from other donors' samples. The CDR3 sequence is CASTLPGQGTLETQYF. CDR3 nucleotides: TGTGCCAGCACCCTCCCCGGACAGGGCACTTTGGAGACCCAGTACTTC.